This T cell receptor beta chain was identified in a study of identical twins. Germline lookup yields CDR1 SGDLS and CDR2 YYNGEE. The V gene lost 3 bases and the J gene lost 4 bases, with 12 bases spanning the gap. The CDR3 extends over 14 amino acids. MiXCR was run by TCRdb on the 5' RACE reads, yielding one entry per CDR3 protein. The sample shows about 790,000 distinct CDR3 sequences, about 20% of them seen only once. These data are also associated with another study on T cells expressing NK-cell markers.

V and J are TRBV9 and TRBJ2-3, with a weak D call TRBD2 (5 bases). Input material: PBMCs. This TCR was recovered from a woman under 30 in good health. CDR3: CASSEEDLPDTQYF. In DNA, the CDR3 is TGTGCCAGCAGCGAGGAGGACTTACCAGATACGCAGTATTTT.